This TCR beta chain is drawn from a study of CD8+CD57+ T cells in acquired aplastic anemia. Study-wide background: Average DNA yield from sorted CD4+ and CD8+ cells was roughly 3.1 ug.

This CDR3 has 13 amino acids. V shed 4 bases and J shed 6 bases, with 11 bases lying between them. Germline V lookup: CDR1 SGHTA, CDR2 FQGNSA. TCR beta VDJ and CDR3 profiles were obtained from a genomic DNA template. TCRdb independently ran MiXCR on the reads; one entry per CDR3 protein. The profile shows roughly 160,000 distinct CDR3 sequences, 55% to 70% of them singletons. The sequencing sample was made of sorted CD4+, CD8+, or CD8+CD57+ T cells (not recorded which) from PBMCs. V and J are TRBV7-2 and TRBJ2-3; D remains ambiguous. The sequence came from a human donor in good health. The CDR3 loop reads CASSSSPSDTQYF. For the CDR3, the DNA is TGTGCCAGCAGCTCCTCCCCCTCCGATACGCAGTATTTT.